This passage covers 2 T cell receptor beta chains from one sample sequenced in a study of healthy donors' naive CD4 and CD8 T cells (dated by TCRdb to the mid-2010s). The run used a 454 GS FLX Titanium. A previously published linear amplification protocol was used to construct TCR libraries from about 0.45 ug of total RNA. TCRdb itself trimmed the public reads at Q25 with fastp, ran MiXCR and retained productive beta chains. Every distinct CDR3 protein forms one entry, paired with its most common genes and DNA. Within this sample are roughly 200,000 distinct CDR3 sequences, with under 85% of them counted one time only. The ten largest clones take up about 2.1% of the sample. The sample was naive CD4+ and CD8+ T cells sorted from blood, pooled from several donors. What the cell subset or site label conveys for this sample: FACS-sorted naive CD4+ (CD45RO-CD45RA+) and naive CD8+ (CD45RA+CD27bright) T cells. The source of these receptors is a pool of human donors in good health; the sample pools cells from several healthy donors.

This clonotype was counted only a few times. The chain carries TRBV6-5 and TRBJ1-2; weak D call: TRBD1 (5 bases). The CDR3 totals 14 residues. Germline V gene data show CDR1 as MNHEY and CDR2 as SVGAGI. The V gene lost 2 bases and the J gene lost 2 bases, with 9 bases spanning the gap. The CDR3 here is CASSYGGSNYGYTF. CDR3 bases: TGTGCCAGCAGTTACGGGGGGTCAAACTATGGCTACACCTTC.

In its sample, this clonotype was seen once. The chain combines TRBV29-1 with TRBJ1-5; D remains ambiguous. This CDR3 spans 14 amino acids. Trimming removed 0 bases from V and 2 bases from J, with 8 bases in between. Germline CDR1 SQVTM, CDR2 ANQGSEA. CDR3 amino acids: CSVEDPGGNQPQHF. CDR3 sequence (DNA): TGCAGCGTTGAAGATCCCGGGGGCAATCAGCCCCAGCATTTT.